One sample yielded the 28 T cell receptor beta chains listed below, sequenced in a study of cytomegalovirus exposure and HLA in healthy donors. In the PCR, 60 Vbeta and 13 Jbeta primers were used. Clones were read by immunoSEQ multiplex PCR, and TCRdb kept only the in-frame ones, dropping some. The data show 90,000 to 120,000 clones, approximately 81% seen once. What was sequenced was PBMCs. These TCRs come from a man aged 25 to 45 in good health and CMV-seronegative.

In its sample, this clone was seen a few times. The rearrangement joins TRBV6-5 to TRBJ2-7, with D possibly being TRBD1 (6 bases). V was cut by 5 bases and J by 6 bases, with 8 bases left in between. The CDR3 is 11 residues long. The germline V gene encodes CDR1 MNHEY and CDR2 SVGAGI. The CDR3 region is CASSTGSEQYF. The CDR3 bases are TGTGCCAGCAGTACAGGGAGCGAGCAGTACTTC.

V gene TRBV12-2 combines with J gene TRBJ2-1; TRBD1 reflects the table's D call only, with no check against the DNA. TRBV12-2 is a pseudogene. The CDR3 length is 17 residues. DNA for the CDR3: TGTGCAAGTCGCTTCTATAGGGAACAGGGGAACCTCCATGAGCAGTTCTTC. Translation gives CASRFYREQGNLHEQFF.

The genes are TRBV10-2 and TRBJ2-7; a weak D match, TRBD2 (5 bases). Germline loops: CDR1 WSHSY, CDR2 SAAADI. The CDR3 is 12 amino acids. V lost 8 bases and J lost 0, with 8 bases in between. Here the CDR3 reads CASSRASYEQYF. The CDR3 nucleotides are TGCGCCAGCTCGAGGGCCTCCTACGAGCAGTACTTC.

CDR3 coding DNA: TGTGCCAGCAGCTCCACAGGGGACGAGCAGTACTTC. Translating gives CASSSTGDEQYF. This rearrangement joins TRBV7-9 to TRBJ2-7, with 7 positions matching TRBD1. V was clipped by 4 bases and J by 5 bases; unmatched bases: 2. This CDR3 is 12 amino acids long. Germline CDR1 reads SEHNR; CDR2 reads FQNEAQ (reference sequence).

The rearrangement uses TRBV29-1 and TRBJ1-2; D uncertain. The CDR3 totals 12 residues. Germline lookup yields CDR1 SQVTM and CDR2 ANQGSEA. V dropped 0 bases and J dropped 6 bases, with 8 bases sitting between them. The CDR3 DNA sequence: TGCAGCGTTGAAGATCTAAAAAATGGCTACACCTTC. Translation gives CSVEDLKNGYTF.

The chain uses TRBV25-1 and TRBJ2-7; 8 bases align to TRBD1. CDR1 is MGHDK, CDR2 SYGVNS, per germline. This CDR3 comprises 14 residues. V lost 3 bases to trimming and J lost 6 bases; unmatched junction nucleotides: 7. The CDR3 DNA reads as TGTGCCAGCAGTGACCCGGGACAGGTGACCGAGCAGTACTTC. It specifies CASSDPGQVTEQYF.

This sequence joins TRBV29-1 and TRBJ1-2; 8 bases are a match to TRBD1. The CDR3 totals 14 residues. Germline V gene sequence: CDR1 SQVTM, CDR2 ANQGSEA. The trim removed 4 bases at V and 8 bases at J, leaving 12 bases unmatched. The CDR3 protein is CSVGEQGASRGYTF. CDR3 DNA sequence: TGCAGCGTTGGGGAGCAGGGGGCTTCGAGAGGCTACACCTTC.

This clone turned up a few times. The chain joins TRBV6-5 to TRBJ1-1; D is undetermined. The length of the CDR3 is 16 residues. Germline CDR1 MNHEY, CDR2 SVGAGI. V was cut by 0 bases and J by 5 bases, with 16 bases left in between. The CDR3 reads CASSYSGIQRGTEAFF. CDR3 DNA: TGTGCCAGCAGTTACTCGGGGATCCAGCGAGGGACTGAAGCTTTCTTT.

The chain couples TRBV7-8 to TRBJ2-3; 7 bases are a match to TRBD1. The CDR3 covers 16 residues. V gave up 5 bases and J gave up 0 bases; unmatched junction bases: 8. Germline loops: CDR1 SGHVS, CDR2 FQNEAQ. CDR3 sequence reads: CASSVGQEESTDTQYF. CDR3 DNA: TGTGCCAGCAGCGTAGGACAGGAGGAAAGCACAGATACGCAGTATTTT.

The chain uses TRBV29-1 and TRBJ2-3; D remains ambiguous. The CDR3 contains 15 residues. The germline gives CDR1 SQVTM, CDR2 ANQGSEA. Trimming shortened V by 6 bases and J by 0 bases, and 16 bases separated the two germline ends. This chain's CDR3 is CSVLRPWPSTDTQYF. CDR3 sequence (DNA): TGCAGCGTACTAAGGCCCTGGCCTAGCACAGATACGCAGTATTTT.

This clone came up once. The chain has TRBV7-8 and TRBJ1-2, with TRBD1 identical over 7 bases. V trimming: 4 bases; J trimming: 5 bases; junction bases outside the gene matches: 13. The CDR3 covers 16 residues. Looked up from germline, CDR1 is SGHVS and CDR2 is FQNEAQ. The CDR3 loop reads CASSSRPGQPTYGYTF. The DNA for the CDR3 is TGTGCCAGCAGCTCCCGTCCGGGACAGCCTACTTATGGCTACACCTTC.

The J gene is TRBJ1-2, the V gene TRBV30; possible D gene TRBD1, 6 bases. Germline V lookup: CDR1 GTSNPN, CDR2 SVGIG (reference sequence). V was trimmed by 2 bases and J by 8 bases, leaving 15 bases between them. The CDR3 is 13 amino acids. DNA for the CDR3: TGTGCCTGGAGTCAGGCCTACAGGGACGGCTACACCTTC. It translates to CAWSQAYRDGYTF.

The chain has TRBV4-1 and TRBJ2-5; 7 bases match TRBD1. The tail of the sequence fits TRBJ2-7 better, so the J call may be wrong. Germline assignment: CDR1 MGHRA and CDR2 YSYEKL. CDR3 size: 15 residues. The CDR3 sequence is CASSQSRDSSYEQYF. The DNA of the CDR3 is TGCGCCAGCAGCCAATCCCGGGACAGCTCCTACGAGCAGTACTTC.

This clone was detected once. The chain is built from TRBV29-1 and TRBJ1-2; the match to TRBD1 covers 8 bases. CDR1 and CDR2 (germline): SQVTM, ANQGSEA. This CDR3 is 12 amino acids long. V was pared by 5 bases and J by 4 bases, with 3 bases of the junction left unmatched. In nucleotides, the CDR3 is TGCAGCGTTCAGGGGGCTATCTATGGCTACACCTTC. This translates into CSVQGAIYGYTF.

The chain links TRBV30 to TRBJ2-1; a possible D gene is TRBD2 (6 bases). CDR3 length: 14 residues. The germline V gene encodes CDR1 GTSNPN and CDR2 SVGIG (reference sequence). V lost 0 bases, J lost 8 bases, and 14 bases lay in between. The CDR3 sequence: CAWSVGGPEYEQFF. CDR3 coding DNA: TGTGCCTGGAGTGTAGGAGGGCCTGAGTATGAGCAGTTCTTC.

The chain links TRBV30 to TRBJ2-7; D might be TRBD1 (6 bases). This CDR3 spans 13 amino acids. In germline, CDR1 is GTSNPN, CDR2 SVGIG (reference sequence). V was shortened by 3 bases and J by 1 base, with 10 bases between the two germline ends. This CDR3 reads CAWRPQGSYEQYF. The CDR3 DNA follows: TGTGCCTGGAGGCCACAGGGTTCCTACGAGCAGTACTTC.

The chain uses TRBV7-6 and TRBJ2-2; TRBD2 matches 8 bases. In germline, CDR1 is SGHVS, CDR2 FNYEAQ. J was trimmed by 1 base and V by 2 bases; bases with no gene match: 0. The CDR3 runs 15 residues. The chain's CDR3 is CASSLTSGNTGELFF. The CDR3 DNA reads as TGTGCCAGCAGCTTAACTAGCGGGAACACCGGGGAGCTGTTTTTT. The variable domain in full, with the rest retrieved from reference TRBV7-6 and TRBJ2-2, is GAGVSQSPRYKVTKRGQDVALRCDPISGHVSLYWYRQALGQGPEFLTYFNYEAQQDKSGLPNDRFSAERPEGSISTLTIQRTEQRDSAMYRCASSLTSGNTGELFFGEGSRLTVL.

The chain has TRBV19 and TRBJ2-7; 8 bases fit TRBD1. The germline gives CDR1 LNHDA, CDR2 SQIVND (reference sequence). The J segment lost 0 bases and the V segment lost 11 bases, leaving 12 bases of the junction unmatched. The CDR3 spans 15 residues. CDR3 DNA: TGTGCCGATAGGACAGGGATTGGGAGCTCCTACGAGCAGTACTTC. Amino acid sequence: CADRTGIGSSYEQYF.

The chain couples TRBV28 to TRBJ2-1; 7 bases map to TRBD1. Germline lookup yields CDR1 MDHEN and CDR2 SYDVKM. This CDR3 region has 15 residues. Trimming cost V 5 bases and J 4 bases; bases outside gene matches: 8. The CDR3 bases are TGTGCCAGCAGTACCAGGGGGTCCCGGTACAATGAGCAGTTCTTC. It yields the protein CASSTRGSRYNEQFF.

The chain recombines TRBV11-2 with TRBJ2-7; 7 bases map to TRBD1. J gave up 4 bases and V 6 bases, and 6 bases lay outside the gene matches. The CDR3 contains 13 residues. CDR1 and CDR2 from the germline V gene are SGHAT and FQNNGV. The DNA for the CDR3 is TGTGCCAGCAGAACGGACAGGTCGTACGAGCAGTACTTC. As protein: CASRTDRSYEQYF.

The rearrangement links TRBV25-1 to TRBJ1-5, with D perhaps matching TRBD1 (6 bases). The CDR3 runs to 15 residues. The V and J ends lost 2 bases and 2 bases respectively, with 10 bases between them. Germline lookup yields CDR1 MGHDK and CDR2 SYGVNS. The CDR3 protein is CASSEGTLGNQPQHF. The DNA for the CDR3 is TGTGCCAGCAGTGAAGGGACACTGGGCAATCAGCCCCAGCATTTT.

The V gene is TRBV5-1, the J gene TRBJ1-2; D remains unclear. This CDR3 contains 13 residues. Trimming pared 0 bases from V and 5 bases from J, leaving 8 bases between. Per the germline V gene, CDR1 is SGHRS and CDR2 is YFSETQ. CDR3 region: CASSLGSPYGYTF. The CDR3 nucleotides are TGCGCCAGCAGCTTGGGTTCCCCTTATGGCTACACCTTC. The full variable domain, with the rest looked up from reference TRBV5-1 and TRBJ1-2, is KAGVTQTPRYLIKTRGQQVTLSCSPISGHRSVSWYQQTPGQGLQFLFEYFSETQRNKGNFPGRFSGRQFSNSRSEMNVSTLELGDSALYLCASSLGSPYGYTFGSGTRLTVV.

This clone was seen only a few times. Compared with germline, one end of the junction differs, possibly owing to a read error. The chain links TRBV7-7 to TRBJ2-1; TRBD2 aligns across 7 bases. Germline V gene data show CDR1 as SSHAT and CDR2 as FNYEAQ (reference sequence). CDR3 length equals 15 residues. The CDR3 DNA reads TGTGCTAGCAGCCCCCGGACTAGTCACGCCAATGAGCAGTTCTTC. Protein sequence: CASSPRTSHANEQFF.

The V gene is TRBV4-1, the J gene TRBJ2-2, with 7 nucleotides matching TRBD1. V was clipped by 2 bases and J by 9 bases; unmatched bases: 12. Germline CDR1 is MGHRA and CDR2 is YSYEKL. This CDR3 is 16 amino acids long. Here the CDR3 DNA reads TGCGCCAGCAGCCAATCCGGCAGGGGGTTTACCAGGGAGCTGTTTTTT. It is translated as CASSQSGRGFTRELFF.

This clone was counted between two and nine times. V usage is TRBV2 and J usage is TRBJ2-3; 8 positions agree with TRBD2. The V gene's germline CDR1 is SNHLY and CDR2 FYNNEI. Trimming at V came to 6 bases and at J to 6 bases, leaving 5 bases not matched to a gene. There are 13 residues in the CDR3. Written as DNA, the CDR3 is TGTGCCAGCAGCGACGGGAGGGTGGATACGCAGTATTTT. Protein sequence: CASSDGRVDTQYF. Together with reference TRBV2 and TRBJ2-3, the CDR3 gives the full variable domain: EPEVTQTPSHQVTQMGQEVILRCVPISNHLYFYWYRQILGQKVEFLVSFYNNEISEKSEIFDDQFSVERPDGSNFTLKIRSTKLEDSAMYFCASSDGRVDTQYFGPGTRLTVL.

V is TRBV9 and J is TRBJ1-2, with D possibly matching TRBD1 (6 bases). Germline V gene data show CDR1 as SGDLS and CDR2 as YYNGEE. CDR3 length: 14 amino acids. V was cut by 1 base and J by 1 base, with 8 bases left in between. DNA of the CDR3: TGTGCCAGCAGCGTACGGGACAATAACTATGGCTACACCTTC. Its translation is CASSVRDNNYGYTF.

This clone was recorded only once. The CDR3 nucleotides are TGTGCCAGCAGCTTAAAAGGGGGCACTGAAGCTTTCTTT. Protein sequence: CASSLKGGTEAFF. V is TRBV7-9 and J is TRBJ1-1; possibly TRBD1 for D (6 bases). The germline V and J ends were trimmed by 2 bases and 4 bases, with 8 bases remaining between them. The CDR3 covers 13 residues. Germline V gene sequence: CDR1 SEHNR, CDR2 FQNEAQ (reference sequence).

The rearrangement links TRBV4-1 to TRBJ1-5; D not certain. The CDR3 length is 14 residues. Trimming pared 4 bases from V and 7 bases from J, leaving 14 bases between. Germline CDR1 and CDR2: MGHRA and YSYEKL. CDR3 region: CASSLESAGQPQHF. For the CDR3, the DNA is TGCGCCAGCAGCCTCGAATCTGCGGGGCAGCCCCAGCATTTT.